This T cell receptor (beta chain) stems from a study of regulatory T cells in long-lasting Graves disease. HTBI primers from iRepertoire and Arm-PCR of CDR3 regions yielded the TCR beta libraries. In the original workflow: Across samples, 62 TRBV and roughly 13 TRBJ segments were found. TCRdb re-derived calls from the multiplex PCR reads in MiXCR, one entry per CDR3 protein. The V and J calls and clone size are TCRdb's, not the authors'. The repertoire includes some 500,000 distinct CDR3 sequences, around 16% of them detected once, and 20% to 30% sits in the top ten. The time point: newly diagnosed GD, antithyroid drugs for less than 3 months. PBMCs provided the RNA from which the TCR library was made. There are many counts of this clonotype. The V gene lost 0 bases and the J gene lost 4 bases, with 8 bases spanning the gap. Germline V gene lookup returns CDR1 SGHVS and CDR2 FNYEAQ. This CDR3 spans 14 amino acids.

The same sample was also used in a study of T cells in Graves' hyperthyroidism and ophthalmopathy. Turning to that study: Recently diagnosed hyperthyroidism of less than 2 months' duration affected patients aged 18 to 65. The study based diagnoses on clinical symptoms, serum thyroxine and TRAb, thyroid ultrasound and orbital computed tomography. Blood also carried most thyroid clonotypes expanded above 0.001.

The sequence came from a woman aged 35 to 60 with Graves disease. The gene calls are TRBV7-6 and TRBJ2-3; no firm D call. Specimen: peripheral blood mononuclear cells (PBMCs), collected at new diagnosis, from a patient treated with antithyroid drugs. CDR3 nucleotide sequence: TGTGCCAGCAGCTTAGCGCTAATCTCAGATACGCAGTATTTT. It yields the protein CASSLALISDTQYF.